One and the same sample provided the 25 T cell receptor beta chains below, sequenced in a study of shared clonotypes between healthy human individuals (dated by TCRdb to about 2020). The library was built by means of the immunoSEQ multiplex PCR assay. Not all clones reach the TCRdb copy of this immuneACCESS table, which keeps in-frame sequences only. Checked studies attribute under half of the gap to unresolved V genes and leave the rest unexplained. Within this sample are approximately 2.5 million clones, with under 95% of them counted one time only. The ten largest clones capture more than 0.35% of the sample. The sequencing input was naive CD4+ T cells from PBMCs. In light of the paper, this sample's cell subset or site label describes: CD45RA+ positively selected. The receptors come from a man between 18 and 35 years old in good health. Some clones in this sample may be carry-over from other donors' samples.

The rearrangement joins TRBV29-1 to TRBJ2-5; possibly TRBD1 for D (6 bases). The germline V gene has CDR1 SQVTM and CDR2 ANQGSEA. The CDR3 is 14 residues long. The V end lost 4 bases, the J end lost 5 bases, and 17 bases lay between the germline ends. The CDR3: CSVGLRLQGETQYF. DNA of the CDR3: TGCAGCGTTGGCCTGAGACTTCAGGGGGAGACCCAGTACTTC.

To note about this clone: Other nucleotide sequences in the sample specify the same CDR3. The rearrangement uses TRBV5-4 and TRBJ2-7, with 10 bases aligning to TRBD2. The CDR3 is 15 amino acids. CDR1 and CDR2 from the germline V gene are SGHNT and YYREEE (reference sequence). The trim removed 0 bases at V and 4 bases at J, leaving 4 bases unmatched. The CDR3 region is CASSLVAGGSYEQYF. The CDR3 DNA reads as TGTGCCAGCAGCTTGGTAGCGGGGGGATCGTACGAGCAGTACTTC.

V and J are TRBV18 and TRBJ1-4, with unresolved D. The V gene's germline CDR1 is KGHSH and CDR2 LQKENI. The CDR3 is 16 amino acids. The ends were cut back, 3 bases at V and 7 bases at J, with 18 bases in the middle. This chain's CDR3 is CASSPVLASWGEKLFF. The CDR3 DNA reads TGTGCCAGCTCACCTGTCTTGGCGTCTTGGGGTGAAAAACTGTTTTTT.

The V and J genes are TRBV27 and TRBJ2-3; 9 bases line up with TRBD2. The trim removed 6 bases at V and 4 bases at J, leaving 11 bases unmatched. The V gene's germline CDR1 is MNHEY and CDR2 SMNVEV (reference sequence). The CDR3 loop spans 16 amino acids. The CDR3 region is CASSPRGSGSADTQYF. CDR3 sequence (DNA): TGTGCCAGCAGCCCCAGAGGTAGCGGGAGCGCAGATACGCAGTATTTT.

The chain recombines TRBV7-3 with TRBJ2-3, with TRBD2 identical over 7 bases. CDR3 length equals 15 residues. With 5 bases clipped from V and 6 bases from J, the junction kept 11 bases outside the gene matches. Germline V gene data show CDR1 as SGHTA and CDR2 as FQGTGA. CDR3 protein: CASSMTSTWGDTQYF. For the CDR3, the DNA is TGTGCCAGCAGCATGACTAGCACGTGGGGGGATACGCAGTATTTT.

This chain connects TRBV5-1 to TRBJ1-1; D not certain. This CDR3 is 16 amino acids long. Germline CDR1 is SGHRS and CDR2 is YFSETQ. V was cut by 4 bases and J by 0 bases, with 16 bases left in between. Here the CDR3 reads CASSLGQIPMNTEAFF. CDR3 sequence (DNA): TGCGCCAGCAGCCTTGGGCAGATACCTATGAACACTGAAGCTTTCTTT.

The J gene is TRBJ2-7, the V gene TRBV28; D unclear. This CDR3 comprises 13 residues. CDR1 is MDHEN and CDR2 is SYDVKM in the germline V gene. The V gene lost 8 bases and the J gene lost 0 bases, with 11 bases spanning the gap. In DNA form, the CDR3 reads TGTGCCAGCGGAGAACCGGCCTCCTACGAGCAGTACTTC. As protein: CASGEPASYEQYF.

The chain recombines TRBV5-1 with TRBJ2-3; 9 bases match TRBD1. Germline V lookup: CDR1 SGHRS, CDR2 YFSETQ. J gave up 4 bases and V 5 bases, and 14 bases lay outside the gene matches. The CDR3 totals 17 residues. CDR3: CASRRTGAARWADTQYF. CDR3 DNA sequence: TGCGCCAGCAGGCGGACAGGGGCTGCACGATGGGCAGATACGCAGTATTTT.

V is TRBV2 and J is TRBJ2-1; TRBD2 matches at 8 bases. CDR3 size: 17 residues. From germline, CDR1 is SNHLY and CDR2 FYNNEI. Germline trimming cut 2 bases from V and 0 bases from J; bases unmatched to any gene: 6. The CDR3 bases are TGTGCCAGCAGTGAATCCGGGAGGGAACTCTCCTACAATGAGCAGTTCTTC. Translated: CASSESGRELSYNEQFF. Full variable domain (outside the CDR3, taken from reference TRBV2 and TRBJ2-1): EPEVTQTPSHQVTQMGQEVILRCVPISNHLYFYWYRQILGQKVEFLVSFYNNEISEKSEIFDDQFSVERPDGSNFTLKIRSTKLEDSAMYFCASSESGRELSYNEQFFGPGTRLTVL.

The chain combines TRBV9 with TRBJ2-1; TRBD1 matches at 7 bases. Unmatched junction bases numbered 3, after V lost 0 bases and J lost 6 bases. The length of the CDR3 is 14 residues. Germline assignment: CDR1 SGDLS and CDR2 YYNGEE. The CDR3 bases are TGTGCCAGCAGCGTAGGGGACAGCCTCAATGAGCAGTTCTTC. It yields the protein CASSVGDSLNEQFF.

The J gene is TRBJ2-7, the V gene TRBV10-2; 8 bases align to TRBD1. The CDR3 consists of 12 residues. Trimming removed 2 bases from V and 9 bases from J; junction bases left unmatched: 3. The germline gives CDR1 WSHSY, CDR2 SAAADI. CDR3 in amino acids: CASSEPGGGQYF. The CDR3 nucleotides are TGCGCCAGCAGTGAGCCAGGGGGCGGGCAGTACTTC.

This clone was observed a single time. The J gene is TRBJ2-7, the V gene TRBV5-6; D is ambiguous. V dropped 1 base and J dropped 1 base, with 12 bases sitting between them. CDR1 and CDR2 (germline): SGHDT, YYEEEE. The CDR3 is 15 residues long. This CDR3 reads CASSLWQTMSYEQYF. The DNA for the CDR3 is TGTGCCAGCAGCTTGTGGCAGACGATGTCCTACGAGCAGTACTTC.

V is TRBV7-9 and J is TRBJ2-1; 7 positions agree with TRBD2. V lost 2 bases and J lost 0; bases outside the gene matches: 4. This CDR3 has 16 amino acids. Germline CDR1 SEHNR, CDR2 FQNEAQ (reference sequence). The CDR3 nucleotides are TGTGCCAGCAGCTTAAGGCGGGGGAGCTCCTACAATGAGCAGTTCTTC. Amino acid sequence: CASSLRRGSSYNEQFF.

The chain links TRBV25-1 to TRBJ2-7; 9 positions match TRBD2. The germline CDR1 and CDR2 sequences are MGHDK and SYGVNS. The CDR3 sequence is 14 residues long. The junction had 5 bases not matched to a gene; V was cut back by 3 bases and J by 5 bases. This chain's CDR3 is CASSESGRNHEQYF. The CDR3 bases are TGTGCCAGCAGTGAGAGCGGGAGGAACCACGAGCAGTACTTC.

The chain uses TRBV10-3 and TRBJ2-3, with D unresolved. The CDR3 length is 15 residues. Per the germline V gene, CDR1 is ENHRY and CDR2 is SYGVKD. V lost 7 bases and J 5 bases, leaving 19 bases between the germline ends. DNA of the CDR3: TGTGCCATCAAGAACCGGGCCTCAGGCGAAGATACGCAGTATTTT. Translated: CAIKNRASGEDTQYF.

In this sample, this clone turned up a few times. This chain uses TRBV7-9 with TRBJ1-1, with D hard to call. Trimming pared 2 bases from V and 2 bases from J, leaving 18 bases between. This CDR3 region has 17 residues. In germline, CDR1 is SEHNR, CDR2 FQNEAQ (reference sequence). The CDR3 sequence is CASSLLSSAQFNTEAFF. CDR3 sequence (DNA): TGTGCCAGCAGCTTATTGAGCAGCGCACAGTTTAACACTGAAGCTTTCTTT.

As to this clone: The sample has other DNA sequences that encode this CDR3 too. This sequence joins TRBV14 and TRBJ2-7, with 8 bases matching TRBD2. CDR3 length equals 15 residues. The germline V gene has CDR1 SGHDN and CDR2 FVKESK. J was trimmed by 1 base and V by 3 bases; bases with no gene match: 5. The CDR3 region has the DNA TGTGCCAGCAGCCAGGGCGCGGGAGGATCCTACGAGCAGTACTTC. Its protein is CASSQGAGGSYEQYF.

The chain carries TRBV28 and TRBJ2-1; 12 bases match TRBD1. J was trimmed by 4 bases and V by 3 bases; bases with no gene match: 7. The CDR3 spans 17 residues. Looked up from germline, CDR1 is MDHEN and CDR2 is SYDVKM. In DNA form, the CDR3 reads TGTGCCAGCAGTTTCTTGGGACAGGGGGCGCGATACAATGAGCAGTTCTTC. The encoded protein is CASSFLGQGARYNEQFF.

CDR3 loop: CASMSRVLAFSYEQFF. The DNA of the CDR3 is TGTGCCAGCATGAGTAGAGTGCTAGCGTTCTCGTATGAGCAGTTCTTC. The chain links TRBV2 to TRBJ2-1, with a possible D match to TRBD2 (6 bases). CDR1 is SNHLY and CDR2 is FYNNEI in the germline V gene. Trimming cost V 7 bases and J 8 bases, with 24 bases left between them. This CDR3 has 16 residues.

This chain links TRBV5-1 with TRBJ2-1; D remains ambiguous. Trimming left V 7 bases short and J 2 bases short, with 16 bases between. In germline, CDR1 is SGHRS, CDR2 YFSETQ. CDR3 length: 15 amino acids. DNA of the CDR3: TGCGCCAGCTCAAGTTTAGGCCCACCCTACAATGAGCAGTTCTTC. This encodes CASSSLGPPYNEQFF.

The DNA of the CDR3 is TGTGCCAGCGGGTTAAAAAGGACAGGGGGCGACTATGGCTACACCTTC. The encoded protein is CASGLKRTGGDYGYTF. This chain uses TRBV27 with TRBJ1-2; 11 bases agree with TRBD1. Germline lookup yields CDR1 MNHEY and CDR2 SMNVEV (reference sequence). J gave up 3 bases and V 8 bases, and 11 bases lay outside the gene matches. CDR3 length: 16 residues.

CDR3 in DNA: TGTGCCAGCAGCCCGCGGGGAACAGGGATATTTGAAGCTTTCTTT. This sequence encodes CASSPRGTGIFEAFF. The chain carries TRBV7-8 and TRBJ1-1; possibly TRBD1 for D (6 bases). The CDR3 runs to 15 residues. V lost 5 bases and J lost 7, with 20 bases in between. Looked up from germline, CDR1 is SGHVS and CDR2 is FQNEAQ. Drawing the rest from reference TRBV7-8 and TRBJ1-1, the complete variable domain is GAGVSQSPRYKVAKRGQDVALRCDPISGHVSLFWYQQALGQGPEFLTYFQNEAQLDKSGLPSDRFFAERPEGSVSTLKIQRTQQEDSAVYLCASSPRGTGIFEAFFGQGTRLTVV.

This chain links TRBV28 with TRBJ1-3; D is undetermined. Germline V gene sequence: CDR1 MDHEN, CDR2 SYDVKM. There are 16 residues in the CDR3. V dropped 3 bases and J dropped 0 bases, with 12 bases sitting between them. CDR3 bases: TGTGCCAGCAGTTTTCCCGGCAGAGGCTCTGGAAACACCATATATTTT. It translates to CASSFPGRGSGNTIYF. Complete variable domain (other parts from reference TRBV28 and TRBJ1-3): DVKVTQSSRYLVKRTGEKVFLECVQDMDHENMFWYRQDPGLGLRLIYFSYDVKMKEKGDIPEGYSVSREKKERFSLILESASTNQTSMYLCASSFPGRGSGNTIYFGEGSWLTVV.

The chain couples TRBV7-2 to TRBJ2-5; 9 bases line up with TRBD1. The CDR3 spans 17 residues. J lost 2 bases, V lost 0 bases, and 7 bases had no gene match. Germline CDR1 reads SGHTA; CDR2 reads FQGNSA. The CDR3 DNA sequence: TGTGCCAGCAGCTTAGCGCAGTCCGGGACAGGGCAAGAGACCCAGTACTTC. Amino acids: CASSLAQSGTGQETQYF. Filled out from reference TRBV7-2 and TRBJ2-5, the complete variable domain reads GAGVSQSPSNKVTEKGKDVELRCDPISGHTALYWYRQSLGQGLEFLIYFQGNSAPDKSGLPSDRFSAERTGGSVSTLTIQRTQQEDSAVYLCASSLAQSGTGQETQYFGPGTRLLVL.

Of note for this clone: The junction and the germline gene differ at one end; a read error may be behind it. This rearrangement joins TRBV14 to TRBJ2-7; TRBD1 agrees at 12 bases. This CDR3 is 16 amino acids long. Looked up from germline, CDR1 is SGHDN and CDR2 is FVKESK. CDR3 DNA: TGTGCCAGCAGCCCACTGGGGACAGGGGGCTCCCACGAGCAGTACTTC. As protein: CASSPLGTGGSHEQYF. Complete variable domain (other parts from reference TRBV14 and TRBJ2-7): EAGVTQFPSHSVIEKGQTVTLRCDPISGHDNLYWYRRVMGKEIKFLLHFVKESKQDESGMPNNRFLAERTGGTYSTLKVQPAELEDSGVYFCASSPLGTGGSHEQYFGPGTRLTVT.